Included here is one T cell receptor beta chain sequence, with context. Its antigen is undetermined. With random hexamers, 0.5 to 1 ug RNA was reverse transcribed. It was immunoSEQ multiplex PCR that amplified TCR beta CDR3 across 54 Vbeta and 13 Jbeta. TCRdb reprocessed the immunoSEQ multiplex PCR reads with MiXCR, giving one entry per CDR3 protein. This sample has hundreds of thousands of distinct CDR3 sequences, with approximately 94% found just once. These data belong to a study of CD8 T cells in Susac syndrome. Findings and caveats of the study: As the study acknowledged, the number of individuals who were part of its TCR sequencing and HLA analysis was relatively small.

CDR3 length: 16 residues. The J segment lost 2 bases and the V segment lost 0 bases, leaving 7 bases of the junction unmatched. Germline V gene lookup returns CDR1 DFQATT and CDR2 SNEGSKA (reference sequence). The chain combines TRBV20-1 with TRBJ1-3; 7 bases match TRBD1. The material sequenced was CD4+ T cells from PBMCs. This clonotype originated in a human donor with Susac syndrome. CDR3 protein: CSARDSMTGPGNTIYF. The CDR3 DNA follows: TGCAGTGCTAGAGATAGCATGACAGGGCCTGGAAACACCATATATTTT.